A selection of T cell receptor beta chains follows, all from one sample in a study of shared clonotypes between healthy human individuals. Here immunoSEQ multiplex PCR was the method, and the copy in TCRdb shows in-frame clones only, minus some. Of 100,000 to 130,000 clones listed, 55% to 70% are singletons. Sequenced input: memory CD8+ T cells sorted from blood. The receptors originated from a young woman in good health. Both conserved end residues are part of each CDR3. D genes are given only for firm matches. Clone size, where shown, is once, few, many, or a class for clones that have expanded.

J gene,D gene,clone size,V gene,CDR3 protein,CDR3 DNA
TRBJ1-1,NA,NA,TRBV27,CASSLFKGLNTEAFF,TGTGCCAGCAGTTTATTTAAGGGCCTGAACACTGAAGCTTTCTTT
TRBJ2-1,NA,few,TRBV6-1,CASSESGGNYNEQFF,TGTGCCAGCAGCGAGTCAGGCGGGAATTACAATGAGCAGTTCTTC
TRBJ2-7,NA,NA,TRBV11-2,CASSLVLRGLRPPYEQYF,TGTGCCAGCAGCTTAGTATTGAGGGGTTTGCGCCCTCCCTACGAGCAGTACTTC
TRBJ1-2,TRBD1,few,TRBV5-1,CASSLTGTGNPYGYTF,TGCGCCAGCAGCTTAACCGGGACAGGGAATCCTTATGGCTACACCTTC
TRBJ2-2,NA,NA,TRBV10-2,CASSDRQADTGELFF,TGCGCCAGCAGTGATCGACAGGCCGACACCGGGGAGCTGTTTTTT
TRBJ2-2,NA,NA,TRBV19,CATFDSLNTGELFF,TGTGCCACTTTTGACAGCTTGAACACCGGGGAGCTGTTTTTT
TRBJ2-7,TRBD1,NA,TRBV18,CASSPHRDRAYEQYF,TGTGCCAGCTCACCACACCGGGACAGGGCCTACGAGCAGTACTTC
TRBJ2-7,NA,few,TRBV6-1,CASSPPWVWEQYF,TGTGCCAGCAGTCCCCCATGGGTTTGGGAGCAGTACTTC
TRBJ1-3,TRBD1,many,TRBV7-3,CASSNHRGTGNTIYF,TGTGCCAGCAGCAACCACAGGGGAACTGGAAACACCATATATTTT
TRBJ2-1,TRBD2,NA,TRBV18,CASSPASDREDNEQFF,TGTGCCAGCTCACCAGCTTCGGACCGGGAGGACAATGAGCAGTTCTTC
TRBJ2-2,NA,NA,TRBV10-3,CAIPGRDPRGTGELFF,TGTGCCATCCCCGGGCGGGACCCTCGTGGGACCGGGGAGCTGTTTTTT
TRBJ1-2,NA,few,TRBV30,CAWSAVSFYGYTF,TGTGCCTGGAGTGCGGTCAGTTTTTATGGCTACACCTTC
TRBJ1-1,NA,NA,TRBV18,CASSGGMNTEAFF,TGTGCCAGCTCAGGAGGAATGAACACTGAAGCTTTCTTT
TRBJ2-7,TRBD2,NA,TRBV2,CASTPPTSGRWYEQYF,TGTGCCAGCACCCCACCGACTAGCGGGAGATGGTACGAGCAGTACTTC
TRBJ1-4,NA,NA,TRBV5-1,CASSLKEPSPNEKLFF,TGCGCCAGCAGCTTGAAAGAGCCAAGCCCGAATGAAAAACTGTTTTTT
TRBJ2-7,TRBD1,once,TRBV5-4,CASSPIGTGFYEQYF,TGTGCCAGCAGCCCCATTGGGACAGGATTTTACGAGCAGTACTTC
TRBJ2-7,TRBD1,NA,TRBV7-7,CASSSGTGGLYEQYF,TGTGCCAGCAGCTCCGGGACAGGGGGCCTCTACGAGCAGTACTTC
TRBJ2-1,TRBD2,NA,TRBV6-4,CASSDSSGSRNEQFF,TGTGCCAGCAGTGACTCTAGCGGGAGTCGAAATGAGCAGTTCTTC
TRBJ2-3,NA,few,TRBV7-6,CASSLREVTDTQYF,TGTGCCAGCAGCTTAAGGGAGGTCACAGATACGCAGTATTTT
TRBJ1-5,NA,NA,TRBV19,CASSIDLSLEGSNQPQHF,TGTGCCAGTAGTATAGATCTATCCCTCGAGGGGTCCAATCAGCCCCAGCATTTT
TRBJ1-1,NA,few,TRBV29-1,CSVALGLNTEAFF,TGCAGCGTTGCACTCGGGTTGAACACTGAAGCTTTCTTT
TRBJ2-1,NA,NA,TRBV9,CASSVSAGGLSEQFF,TGTGCCAGCAGCGTATCAGCGGGTGGCCTCAGTGAGCAGTTCTTC
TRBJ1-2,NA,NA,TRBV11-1,CASSGWEPYGYTF,TGTGCCAGCAGTGGTTGGGAGCCATATGGCTACACCTTC
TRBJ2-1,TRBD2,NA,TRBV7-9,CASSPRGGSSYNEQFF,TGTGCCAGCAGCCCTCGGGGGGGGAGCTCCTACAATGAGCAGTTCTTC
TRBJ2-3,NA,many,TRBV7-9,CASSLELEIPTDTQYF,TGTGCCAGCAGCTTAGAACTAGAGATCCCTACAGATACGCAGTATTTT
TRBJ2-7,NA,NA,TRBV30,CAWTSPPSYEQYF,TGTGCCTGGACCTCTCCCCCCTCCTACGAGCAGTACTTC
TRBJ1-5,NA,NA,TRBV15,CATSREWGSNQPQHF,TGTGCCACCAGCAGAGAATGGGGTAGCAATCAGCCCCAGCATTTT
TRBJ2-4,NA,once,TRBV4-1,CASSQDGNPRLAKNIQYF,TGCGCCAGCAGCCAAGACGGAAACCCGAGATTAGCCAAAAACATTCAGTACTTC
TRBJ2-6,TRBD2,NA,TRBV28,CASIAGGPSGANVLTF,TGTGCCAGCATTGCGGGGGGTCCTTCCGGGGCCAACGTCCTGACTTTC
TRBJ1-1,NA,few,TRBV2,CASRPPWEATEAFF,TGTGCCAGCAGACCTCCGTGGGAAGCCACTGAAGCTTTCTTT
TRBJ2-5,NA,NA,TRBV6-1,CASSEEEKETQYF,TGTGCCAGCAGTGAGGAAGAGAAAGAGACCCAGTACTTC
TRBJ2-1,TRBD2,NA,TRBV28,CASSSLAGYNEQFF,TGTGCCAGCAGTTCCCTAGCGGGGTACAATGAGCAGTTCTTC
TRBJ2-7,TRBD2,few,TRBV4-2,CASSPERTSGSHEQYF,TGTGCCAGCAGCCCAGAACGGACTAGCGGTTCCCACGAGCAGTACTTC
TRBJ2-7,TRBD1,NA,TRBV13,CASSEQGASSYEQYF,TGTGCCAGCAGTGAACAGGGGGCCAGCTCTTACGAGCAGTACTTC
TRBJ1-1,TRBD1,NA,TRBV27,CASSSPRDSFHTEAFF,TGTGCCAGCAGTTCTCCTAGGGACAGCTTCCACACTGAAGCTTTCTTT
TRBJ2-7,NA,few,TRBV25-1,CASSSVGGTQSYEQYF,TGTGCCAGCAGTTCAGTTGGGGGGACACAGTCCTACGAGCAGTACTTC
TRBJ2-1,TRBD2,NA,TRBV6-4,CASSDELAGSDEQFF,TGTGCCAGCAGTGACGAACTAGCGGGATCTGATGAGCAGTTCTTC
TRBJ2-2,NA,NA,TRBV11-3,CASSLGVGRDETGELFF,TGTGCCAGCAGCTTAGGAGTGGGGCGCGACGAAACCGGGGAGCTGTTTTTT
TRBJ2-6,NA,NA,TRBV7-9,CASRTETAGANVLTF,TGTGCCAGCAGGACAGAGACAGCTGGGGCCAACGTCCTGACTTTC
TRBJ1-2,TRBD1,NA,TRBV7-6,CASTPIGTVYGYTF,TGTGCCAGCACCCCTATAGGGACAGTCTATGGCTACACCTTC
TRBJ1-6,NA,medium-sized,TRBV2,CASSERSDNSPLHF,TGTGCCAGCAGTGAAAGGAGTGATAATTCACCCCTCCACTTT
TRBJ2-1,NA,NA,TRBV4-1,CASSQPGRLANEQFF,TGCGCCAGCAGCCAACCAGGTCGGCTAGCCAATGAGCAGTTCTTC
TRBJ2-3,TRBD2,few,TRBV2,CASRTPTSGSLSTDTQYF,TGTGCCAGCAGGACTCCGACTAGCGGGAGCCTAAGCACAGATACGCAGTATTTT
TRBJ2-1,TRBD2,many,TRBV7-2,CASSLTSELYNEQFF,TGTGCCAGCAGCTTAACTAGCGAGCTTTACAATGAGCAGTTCTTC
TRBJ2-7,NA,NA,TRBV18,CASSPMGQLTRAYEQYF,TGTGCCAGCTCACCAATGGGACAATTGACTAGGGCCTACGAGCAGTACTTC
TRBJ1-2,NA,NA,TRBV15,CATSRASRDLEGYGYTF,TGTGCCACCAGCAGAGCTTCCCGGGACCTAGAAGGGTATGGCTACACCTTC
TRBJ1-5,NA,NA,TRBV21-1,CASSRGVLNQPQHF,TGTGCCAGCAGCAGGGGTGTATTGAATCAGCCCCAGCATTTT
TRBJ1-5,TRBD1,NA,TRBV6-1,CASSGTGVHRQPQHF,TGTGCCAGCAGTGGGACAGGAGTGCATCGCCAGCCCCAGCATTTT
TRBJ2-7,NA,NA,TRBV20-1,CSATHYEQYF,TGCAGTGCTACCCACTACGAGCAGTACTTC
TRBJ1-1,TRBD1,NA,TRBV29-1,CSGRGQGLKTNTEAFF,TGCAGCGGCCGGGGACAGGGTCTTAAAACGAACACTGAAGCTTTCTTT
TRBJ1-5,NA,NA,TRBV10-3,CAISEPGGNQPQHF,TGTGCCATCAGTGAGCCAGGGGGCAATCAGCCCCAGCATTTT
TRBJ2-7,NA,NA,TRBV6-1,CASARARGDYEQYF,TGTGCCAGCGCCCGGGCTAGGGGAGATTACGAGCAGTACTTC